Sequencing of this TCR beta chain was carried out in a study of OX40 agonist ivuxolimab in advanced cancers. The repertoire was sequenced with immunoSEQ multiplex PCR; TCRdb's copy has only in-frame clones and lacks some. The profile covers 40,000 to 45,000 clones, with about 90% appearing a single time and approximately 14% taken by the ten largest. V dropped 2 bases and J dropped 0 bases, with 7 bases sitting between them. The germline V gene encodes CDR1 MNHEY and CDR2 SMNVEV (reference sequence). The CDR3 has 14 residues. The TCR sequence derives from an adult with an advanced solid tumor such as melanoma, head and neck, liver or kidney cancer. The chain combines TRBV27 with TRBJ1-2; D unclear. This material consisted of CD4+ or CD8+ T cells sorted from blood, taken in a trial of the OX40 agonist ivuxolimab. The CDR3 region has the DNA TGTGCCAGCAGTTTAGGAGCAGCTAACTATGGCTACACCTTC. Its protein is CASSLGAANYGYTF.